A selection of T cell receptor beta chains follows, all from one sample in a study of cytomegalovirus exposure and HLA in healthy donors. Profiled with immunoSEQ multiplex PCR; TCRdb holds only in-frame clones, not every one. Of 68,000 or so clones listed, roughly 95% are singletons. The material sequenced was PBMCs. Receptors were obtained from a young man in good health and CMV-seronegative. Each CDR3 is given with its conserved first and last residue. A D gene is named only where the DNA matches it firmly. The size of a clone is reported for some rows only, either as once, few or many, or as a class for expanded clones.

CDR3 protein	CDR3 DNA	V gene	D gene	J gene	clone size
CASSIGLSASYNEQFF	TGTGCCAGTAGTATAGGGCTGTCCGCCTCCTACAATGAGCAGTTCTTC	TRBV19	NA	TRBJ2-1	NA
CASSVTSGAYNEQFF	TGTGCCAGCAGCGTCACTAGCGGAGCATACAATGAGCAGTTCTTC	TRBV9	TRBD2	TRBJ2-1	NA
CASSESNRGIYEQYF	TGCGCCAGCAGTGAGTCGAACAGGGGGATTTACGAGCAGTACTTC	TRBV10-2	TRBD1	TRBJ2-7	NA
CASSPPHGGEQYF	TGTGCCAGCTCACCACCCCACGGGGGCGAGCAGTACTTC	TRBV18	NA	TRBJ2-7	NA
CASSSNRGRTEAFF	TGTGCCAGTAGTAGTAACAGGGGGCGAACTGAAGCTTTCTTT	TRBV19	TRBD1	TRBJ1-1	NA
CASIPRGRLGQPQHF	TGTGCCAGTATACCCAGGGGCAGGCTCGGGCAGCCCCAGCATTTT	TRBV19	NA	TRBJ1-5	NA
CASSLTENTEAFF	TGCGCCAGCAGCTTGACAGAGAACACTGAAGCTTTCTTT	TRBV5-1	NA	TRBJ1-1	NA
CASKGQGAATYGYTF	TGTGCCAGCAAGGGACAGGGAGCCGCTACATATGGCTACACCTTC	TRBV27	TRBD1	TRBJ1-2	NA
CASSERQGGDTEAFF	TGCGCCAGCAGTGAGCGACAGGGGGGGGACACTGAAGCTTTCTTT	TRBV10-1	TRBD1	TRBJ1-1	NA
CASSLTGNNQPQHF	TGTGCCAGCAGTTTAACAGGGAACAATCAGCCCCAGCATTTT	TRBV27	NA	TRBJ1-5	NA
CASSSGQGEAGELFF	TGTGCCAGCAGTTCCGGACAGGGGGAGGCCGGGGAGCTGTTTTTT	TRBV11-3	TRBD1	TRBJ2-2	few
CASSERRGQGYTF	TGTGCCAGCAGTGAAAGGAGGGGGCAAGGCTACACCTTC	TRBV6-1	TRBD1	TRBJ1-2	NA
CASKKTGGGTYEQYF	TGTGCCAGTAAAAAGACTGGCGGAGGGACCTACGAGCAGTACTTC	TRBV14	NA	TRBJ2-7	once
CASSPWTGGYNEQFF	TGTGCCAGCAGCCCGTGGACAGGGGGCTACAATGAGCAGTTCTTC	TRBV7-2	TRBD1	TRBJ2-1	NA
CASIFHGGDEQYF	TGTGCCAGCATTTTTCACGGGGGGGACGAGCAGTACTTC	TRBV2	TRBD2	TRBJ2-7	NA
CASSLGGRLDRGMNTEAFF	TGTGCCAGCAGTTTAGGGGGTAGGTTGGACAGGGGAATGAACACTGAAGCTTTCTTT	TRBV27	TRBD1	TRBJ1-1	NA
CASSLTYDQPQHF	TGTGCCAGCAGCTTAACATACGATCAGCCCCAGCATTTT	TRBV7-2	NA	TRBJ1-5	NA
CASSLDARGGPEQFF	TGCGCCAGCAGCCTGGACGCCCGCGGGGGCCCTGAGCAGTTCTTC	TRBV5-1	NA	TRBJ2-1	NA
CASSEQDSNQPQHF	TGTGCCAGCAGTGAACAGGATTCCAATCAGCCCCAGCATTTT	TRBV6-1	NA	TRBJ1-5	NA
CASTPSGGLYGYTF	TGTGCCAGCACCCCCAGTGGGGGCCTCTATGGCTACACCTTC	TRBV9	NA	TRBJ1-2	NA
CASSPGGIPYEQYF	TGTGCCAGCTCACCGGGAGGGATCCCCTACGAGCAGTACTTC	TRBV18	TRBD2	TRBJ2-7	NA
CASSYNPGQTSTNTGELFF	TGTGCCAGCAGTTATAATCCTGGTCAGACTAGCACGAACACCGGGGAGCTGTTTTTT	TRBV28	TRBD2	TRBJ2-2	NA
CASSLGHIYGYTF	TGTGCCAGCAGTTTGGGACACATCTATGGCTACACCTTC	TRBV6-5	NA	TRBJ1-2	NA
CASRVAGDTDTQYF	TGTGCCAGCAGAGTAGCGGGAGACACAGATACGCAGTATTTT	TRBV6-1	TRBD2	TRBJ2-3	NA
CASSRDGNGYEQYF	TGTGCCAGCAGTCGGGATGGAAATGGTTACGAGCAGTACTTC	TRBV6-5	NA	TRBJ2-7	NA
CASSVAYGYNEKLFF	TGTGCCAGCAGCGTAGCTTACGGTTATAATGAAAAACTGTTTTTT	TRBV9	NA	TRBJ1-4	NA
CAGRLHWDSRYGYTF	TGTGCCGGCCGACTACATTGGGACAGCCGCTATGGCTACACCTTC	TRBV6-1	TRBD1	TRBJ1-2	NA
CASSHQEGATEAFF	TGTGCCAGCAGTCACCAGGAGGGGGCCACTGAAGCTTTCTTT	TRBV6-5	TRBD1	TRBJ1-1	once
CASRFYTGFGTEAFF	TGTGCCAGCAGGTTTTATACAGGGTTCGGGACTGAAGCTTTCTTT	TRBV7-9	NA	TRBJ1-1	NA